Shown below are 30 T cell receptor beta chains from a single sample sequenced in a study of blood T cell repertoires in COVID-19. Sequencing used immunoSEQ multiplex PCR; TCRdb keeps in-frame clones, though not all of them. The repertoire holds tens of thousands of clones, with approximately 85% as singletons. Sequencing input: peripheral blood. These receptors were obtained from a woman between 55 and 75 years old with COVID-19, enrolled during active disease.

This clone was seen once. CDR3 protein: CATSSAPGGEQFF. In DNA form, the CDR3 reads TGTGCCACCAGCAGTGCTCCGGGGGGTGAGCAGTTCTTC. The V call is TRBV15, the J call TRBJ2-1; TRBD2 matches 7 bases. J lost 9 bases, V lost 3 bases, and 5 bases had no gene match. CDR1 and CDR2 from the germline V gene are LNHNV and YYDKDF (reference sequence). This CDR3 has 13 residues.

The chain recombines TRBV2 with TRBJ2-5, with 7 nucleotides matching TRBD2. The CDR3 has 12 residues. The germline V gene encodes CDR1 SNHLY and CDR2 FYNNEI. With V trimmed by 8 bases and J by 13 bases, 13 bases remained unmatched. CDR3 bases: TGTGCCAGCTTGAGACTAGCTTCTATGGGGTACTTC. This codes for CASLRLASMGYF.

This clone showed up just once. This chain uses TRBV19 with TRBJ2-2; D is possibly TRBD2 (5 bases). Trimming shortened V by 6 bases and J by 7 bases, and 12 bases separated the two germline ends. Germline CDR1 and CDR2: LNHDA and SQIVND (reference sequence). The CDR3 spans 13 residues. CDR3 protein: CASRRIRDGELFF. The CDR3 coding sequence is TGTGCCAGTAGGCGGATCCGGGACGGGGAGCTGTTTTTT.

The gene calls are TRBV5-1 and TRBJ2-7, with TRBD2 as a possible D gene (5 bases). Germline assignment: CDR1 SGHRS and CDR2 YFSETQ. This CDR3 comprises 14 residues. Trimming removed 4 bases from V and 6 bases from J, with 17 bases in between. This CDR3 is CASSPEEGISEQYF. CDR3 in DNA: TGCGCCAGCAGCCCCGAAGAGGGAATCAGCGAGCAGTACTTC.

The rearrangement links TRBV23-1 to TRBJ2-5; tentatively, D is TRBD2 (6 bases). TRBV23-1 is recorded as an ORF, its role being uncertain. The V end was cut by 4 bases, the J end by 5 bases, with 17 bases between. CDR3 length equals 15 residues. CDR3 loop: CASSRGTGTGETQYF. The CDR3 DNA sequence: TGCGCCAGCAGTCGGGGTACCGGGACTGGCGAGACCCAGTACTTC.

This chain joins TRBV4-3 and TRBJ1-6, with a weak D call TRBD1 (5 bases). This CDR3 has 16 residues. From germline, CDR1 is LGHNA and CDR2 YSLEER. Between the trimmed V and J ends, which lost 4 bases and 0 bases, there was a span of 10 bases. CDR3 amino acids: CASSLDKSSYNSPLHF. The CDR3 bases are TGCGCCAGCAGCCTGGACAAGAGCTCCTATAATTCACCCCTCCACTTT.

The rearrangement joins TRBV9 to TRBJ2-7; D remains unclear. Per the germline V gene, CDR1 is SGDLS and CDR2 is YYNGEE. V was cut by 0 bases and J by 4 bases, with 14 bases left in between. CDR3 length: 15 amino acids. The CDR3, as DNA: TGTGCCAGCAGCGTAGCTTCCGGCAGGATGTACGAGCAGTACTTC. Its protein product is CASSVASGRMYEQYF.

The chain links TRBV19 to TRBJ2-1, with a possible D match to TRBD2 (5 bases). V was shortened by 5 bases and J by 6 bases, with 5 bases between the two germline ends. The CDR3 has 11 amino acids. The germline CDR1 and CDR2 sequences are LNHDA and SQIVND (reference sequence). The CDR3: CASSGGNEQFF. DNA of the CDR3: TGTGCCAGTAGTGGAGGCAATGAGCAGTTCTTC.

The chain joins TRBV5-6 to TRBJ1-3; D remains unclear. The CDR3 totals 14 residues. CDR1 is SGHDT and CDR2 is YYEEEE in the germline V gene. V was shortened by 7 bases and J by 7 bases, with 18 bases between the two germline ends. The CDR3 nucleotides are TGTGCCAGCTCGGAGGGTTTCACTTGGAACACCATATATTTT. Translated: CASSEGFTWNTIYF.

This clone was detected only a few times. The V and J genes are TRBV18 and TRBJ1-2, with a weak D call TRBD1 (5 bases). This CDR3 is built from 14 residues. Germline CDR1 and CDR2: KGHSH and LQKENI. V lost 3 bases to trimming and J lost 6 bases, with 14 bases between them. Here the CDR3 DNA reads TGTGCCAGCTCACCTCAGGGTAATGAGGATGGCTACACCTTC. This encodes CASSPQGNEDGYTF.

This CDR3 reads CASSPEREPNTEAFF. Written as DNA, the CDR3 is TGTGCCAGTAGTCCAGAACGGGAACCTAACACTGAAGCTTTCTTT. The chain carries TRBV19 and TRBJ1-1; no clear D. V was shortened by 5 bases and J by 2 bases, with 15 bases between the two germline ends. Per the germline V gene, CDR1 is LNHDA and CDR2 is SQIVND (reference sequence). This CDR3 is built from 15 residues.

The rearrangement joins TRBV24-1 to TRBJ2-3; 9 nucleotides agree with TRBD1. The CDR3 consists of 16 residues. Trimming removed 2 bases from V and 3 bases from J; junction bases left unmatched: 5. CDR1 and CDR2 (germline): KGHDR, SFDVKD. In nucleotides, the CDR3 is TGTGCCACCAGTGATTCCGGGACAGGGAGGACAGATACGCAGTATTTT. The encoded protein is CATSDSGTGRTDTQYF.

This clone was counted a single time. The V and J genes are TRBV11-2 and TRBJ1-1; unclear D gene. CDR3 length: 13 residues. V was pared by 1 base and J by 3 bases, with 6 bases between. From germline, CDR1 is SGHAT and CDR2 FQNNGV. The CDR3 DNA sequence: TGTGCCAGCAGCTTAGCTAGCTACACTGAAGCTTTCTTT. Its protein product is CASSLASYTEAFF.

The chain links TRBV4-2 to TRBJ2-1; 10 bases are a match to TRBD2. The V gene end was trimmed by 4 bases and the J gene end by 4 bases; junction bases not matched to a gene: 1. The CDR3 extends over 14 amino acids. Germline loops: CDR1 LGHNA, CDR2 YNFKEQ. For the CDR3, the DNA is TGTGCCAGCAGCCGGACTAGCGGTTACAATGAGCAGTTCTTC. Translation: CASSRTSGYNEQFF.

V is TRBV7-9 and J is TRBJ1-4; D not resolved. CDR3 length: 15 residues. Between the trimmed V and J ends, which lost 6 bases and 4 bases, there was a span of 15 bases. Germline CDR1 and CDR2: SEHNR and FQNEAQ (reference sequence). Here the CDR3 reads CASSKRVAGNEKLFF. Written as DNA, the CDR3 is TGTGCCAGCAGTAAGAGGGTTGCTGGTAATGAAAAACTGTTTTTT.

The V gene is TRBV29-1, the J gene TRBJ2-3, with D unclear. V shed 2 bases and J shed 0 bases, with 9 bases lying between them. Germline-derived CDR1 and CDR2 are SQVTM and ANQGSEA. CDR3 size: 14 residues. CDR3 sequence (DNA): TGCAGCGTTGAATCAGCGTCTAGCACAGATACGCAGTATTTT. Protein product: CSVESASSTDTQYF.

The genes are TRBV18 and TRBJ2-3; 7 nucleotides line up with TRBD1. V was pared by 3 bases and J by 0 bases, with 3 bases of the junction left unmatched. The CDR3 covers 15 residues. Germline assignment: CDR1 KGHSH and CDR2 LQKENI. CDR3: CASSPTGSSTDTQYF. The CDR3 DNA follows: TGTGCCAGCTCACCGACAGGGTCCAGCACAGATACGCAGTATTTT.

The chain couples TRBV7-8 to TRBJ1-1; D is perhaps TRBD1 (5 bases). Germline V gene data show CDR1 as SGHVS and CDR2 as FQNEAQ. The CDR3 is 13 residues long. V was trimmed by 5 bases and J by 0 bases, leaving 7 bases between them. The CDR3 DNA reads TGTGCCAGCAGCCCGACAGTGAACACTGAAGCTTTCTTT. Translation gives CASSPTVNTEAFF.

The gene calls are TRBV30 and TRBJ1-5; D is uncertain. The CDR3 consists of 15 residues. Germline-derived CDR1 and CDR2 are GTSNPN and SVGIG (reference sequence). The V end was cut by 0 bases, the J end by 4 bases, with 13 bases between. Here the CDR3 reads CAWSVRGSLNQPQHF. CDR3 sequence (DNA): TGTGCCTGGAGTGTACGAGGGTCATTAAATCAGCCCCAGCATTTT.

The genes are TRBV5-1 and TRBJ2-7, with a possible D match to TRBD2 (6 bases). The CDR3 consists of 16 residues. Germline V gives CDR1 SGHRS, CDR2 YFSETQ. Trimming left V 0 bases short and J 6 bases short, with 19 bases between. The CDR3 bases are TGCGCCAGCAGCTTGGGGCATTCTGGAGGGGCTGGCGAGCAGTACTTC. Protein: CASSLGHSGGAGEQYF.

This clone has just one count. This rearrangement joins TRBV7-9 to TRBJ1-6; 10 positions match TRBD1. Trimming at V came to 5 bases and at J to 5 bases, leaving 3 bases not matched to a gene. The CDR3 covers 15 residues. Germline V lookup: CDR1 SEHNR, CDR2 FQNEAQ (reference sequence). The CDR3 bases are TGTGCCAGCAGCCCGGGACAGGGGAATAATTCACCCCTCCACTTT. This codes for CASSPGQGNNSPLHF.

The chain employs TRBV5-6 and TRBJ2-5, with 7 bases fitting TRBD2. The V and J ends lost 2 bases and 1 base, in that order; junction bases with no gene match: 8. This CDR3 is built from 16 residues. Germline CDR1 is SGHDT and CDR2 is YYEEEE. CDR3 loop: CASSFLAGVGQETQYF. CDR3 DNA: TGTGCCAGCAGCTTTCTTGCGGGAGTAGGCCAAGAGACCCAGTACTTC. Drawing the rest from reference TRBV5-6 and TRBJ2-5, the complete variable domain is DAGVTQSPTHLIKTRGQQVTLRCSPKSGHDTVSWYQQALGQGPQFIFQYYEEEERQRGNFPDRFSGHQFPNYSSELNVNALLLGDSALYLCASSFLAGVGQETQYFGPGTRLLVL.

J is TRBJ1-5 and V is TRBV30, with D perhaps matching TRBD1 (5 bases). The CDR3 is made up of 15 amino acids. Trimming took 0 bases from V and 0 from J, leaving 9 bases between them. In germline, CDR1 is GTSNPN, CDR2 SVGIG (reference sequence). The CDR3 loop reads CAWSVGHHSNQPQHF. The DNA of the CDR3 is TGTGCCTGGAGTGTTGGACACCATAGCAATCAGCCCCAGCATTTT.

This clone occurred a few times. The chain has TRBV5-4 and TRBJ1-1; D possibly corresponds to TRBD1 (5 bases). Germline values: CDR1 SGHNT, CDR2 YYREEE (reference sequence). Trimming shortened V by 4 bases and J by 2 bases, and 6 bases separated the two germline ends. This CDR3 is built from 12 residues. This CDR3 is CASSDSNTEAFF. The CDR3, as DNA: TGTGCCAGCAGCGACAGTAACACTGAAGCTTTCTTT.

Here the CDR3 reads CAWSSPGRNPYEQYF. CDR3 DNA: TGTGCCTGGAGTTCCCCAGGCAGGAACCCTTACGAGCAGTACTTC. The V gene is TRBV30, the J gene TRBJ2-7, with no clear D. CDR3 length equals 15 residues. V was pared by 2 bases and J by 4 bases, with 18 bases between. The germline V gene encodes CDR1 GTSNPN and CDR2 SVGIG (reference sequence).

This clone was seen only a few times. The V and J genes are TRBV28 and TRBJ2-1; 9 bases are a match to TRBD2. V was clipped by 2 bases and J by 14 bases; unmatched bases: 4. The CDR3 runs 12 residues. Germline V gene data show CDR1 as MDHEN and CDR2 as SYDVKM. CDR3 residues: CASSLQQRGEFF. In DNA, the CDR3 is TGTGCCAGCAGTTTACAACAGCGGGGGGAGTTCTTC.

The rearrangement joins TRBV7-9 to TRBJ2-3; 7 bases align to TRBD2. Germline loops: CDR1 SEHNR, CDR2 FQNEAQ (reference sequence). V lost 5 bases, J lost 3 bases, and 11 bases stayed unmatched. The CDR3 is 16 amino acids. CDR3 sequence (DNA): TGTGCCAGCAGCCCCAGACGGGGGGTACATACAGATACGCAGTATTTT. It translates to CASSPRRGVHTDTQYF. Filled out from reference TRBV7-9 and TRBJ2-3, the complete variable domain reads DTGVSQNPRHKITKRGQNVTFRCDPISEHNRLYWYRQTLGQGPEFLTYFQNEAQLEKSRLLSDRFSAERPKGSFSTLEIQRTEQGDSAMYLCASSPRRGVHTDTQYFGPGTRLTVL.

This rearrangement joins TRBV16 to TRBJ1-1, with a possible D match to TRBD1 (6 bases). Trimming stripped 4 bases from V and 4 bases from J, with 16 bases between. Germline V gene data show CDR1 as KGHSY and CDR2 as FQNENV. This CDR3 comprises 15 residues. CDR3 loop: CASSPSSGGATEAFF. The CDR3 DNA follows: TGTGCCAGCAGCCCCTCCTCCGGGGGGGCCACTGAAGCTTTCTTT.

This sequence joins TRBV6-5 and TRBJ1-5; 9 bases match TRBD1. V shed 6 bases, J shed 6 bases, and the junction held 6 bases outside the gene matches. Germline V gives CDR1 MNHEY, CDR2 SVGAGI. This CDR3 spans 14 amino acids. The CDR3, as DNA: TGTGCCAGCAGCCAAGGACAGGGGAGTCAGCCCCAGCATTTT. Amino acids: CASSQGQGSQPQHF.

The CDR3, as DNA: TGCAGCGTTGGAGTTGGGGGGGGAACTGAAGCTTTCTTT. Residues: CSVGVGGGTEAFF. The rearrangement uses TRBV29-1 and TRBJ1-1; weak D call: TRBD1 (5 bases). Trimming took off 4 bases at V and 5 bases at J, with 14 bases between the two ends. The CDR3 has 13 residues. From germline, CDR1 is SQVTM and CDR2 ANQGSEA. Complete variable domain (other parts from reference TRBV29-1 and TRBJ1-1): SAVISQKPSRDICQRGTSLTIQCQVDSQVTMMFWYRQQPGQSLTLIATANQGSEATYESGFVIDKFPISRPNLTFSTLTVSNMSPEDSSIYLCSVGVGGGTEAFFGQGTRLTVV.